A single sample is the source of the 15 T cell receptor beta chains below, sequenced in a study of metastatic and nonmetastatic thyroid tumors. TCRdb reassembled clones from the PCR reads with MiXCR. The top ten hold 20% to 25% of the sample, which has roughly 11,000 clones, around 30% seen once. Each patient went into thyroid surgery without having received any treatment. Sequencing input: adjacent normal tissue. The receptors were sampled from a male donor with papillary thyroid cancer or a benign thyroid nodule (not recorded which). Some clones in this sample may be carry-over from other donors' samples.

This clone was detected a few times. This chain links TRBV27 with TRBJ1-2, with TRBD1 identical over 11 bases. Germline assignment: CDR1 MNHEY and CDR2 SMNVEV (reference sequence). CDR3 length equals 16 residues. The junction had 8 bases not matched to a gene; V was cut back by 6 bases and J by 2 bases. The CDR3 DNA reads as TGTGCCAGCAGCAACCGGGACAGGGGGAACAACTATGGCTACACCTTC. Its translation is CASSNRDRGNNYGYTF.

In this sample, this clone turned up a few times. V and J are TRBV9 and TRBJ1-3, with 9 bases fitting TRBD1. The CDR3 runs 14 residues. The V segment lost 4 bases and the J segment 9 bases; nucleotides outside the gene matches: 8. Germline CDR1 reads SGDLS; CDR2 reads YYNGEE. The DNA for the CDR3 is TGTGCCAGCAGCTTCCGGGACAGGGAGGGCACCATATATTTT. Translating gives CASSFRDREGTIYF.

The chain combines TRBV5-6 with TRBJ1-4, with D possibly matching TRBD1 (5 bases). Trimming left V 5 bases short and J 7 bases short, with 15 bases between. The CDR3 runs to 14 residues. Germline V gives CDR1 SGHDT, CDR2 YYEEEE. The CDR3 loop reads CASSTAGLGEKLFF. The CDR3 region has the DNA TGTGCCAGCAGTACTGCAGGGCTTGGTGAAAAACTGTTTTTT.

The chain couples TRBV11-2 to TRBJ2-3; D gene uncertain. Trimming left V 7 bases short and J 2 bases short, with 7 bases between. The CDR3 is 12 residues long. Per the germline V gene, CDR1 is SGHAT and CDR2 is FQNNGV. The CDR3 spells CASIQITDTQYF. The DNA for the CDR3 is TGTGCCAGCATCCAGATCACAGATACGCAGTATTTT.

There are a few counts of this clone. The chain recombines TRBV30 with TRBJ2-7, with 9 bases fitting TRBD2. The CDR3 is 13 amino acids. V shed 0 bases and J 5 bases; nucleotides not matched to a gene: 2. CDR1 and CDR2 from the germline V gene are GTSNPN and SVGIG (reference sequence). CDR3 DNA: TGTGCCTGGAGTGTATCTAGCGGGAACGAGCAGTACTTC. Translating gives CAWSVSSGNEQYF.

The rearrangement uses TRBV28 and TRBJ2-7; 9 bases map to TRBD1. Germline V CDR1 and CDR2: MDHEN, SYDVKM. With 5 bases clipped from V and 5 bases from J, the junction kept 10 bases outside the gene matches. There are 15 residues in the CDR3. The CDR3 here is CASSAPGTGPDEQYF. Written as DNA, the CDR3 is TGTGCCAGCAGTGCACCCGGGACAGGGCCTGACGAGCAGTACTTC.

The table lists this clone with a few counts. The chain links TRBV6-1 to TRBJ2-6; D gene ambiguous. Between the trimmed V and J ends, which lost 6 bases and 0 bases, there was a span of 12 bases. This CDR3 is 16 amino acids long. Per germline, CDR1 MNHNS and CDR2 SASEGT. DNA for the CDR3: TGTGCCAGCAGAACCGGACGCACCTCTGGGGCCAACGTCCTGACTTTC. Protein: CASRTGRTSGANVLTF.

CDR3 bases: TGTGCCAGCAGCTTCATCGGGGGTGGGTCCTACAATGAGCAGTTCTTC. This sequence encodes CASSFIGGGSYNEQFF. The V gene is TRBV28, the J gene TRBJ2-1; D may be TRBD2 (6 bases). Germline-derived CDR1 and CDR2 are MDHEN and SYDVKM. The CDR3 is 16 amino acids. V was clipped by 6 bases and J by 1 base, with 16 bases between them.

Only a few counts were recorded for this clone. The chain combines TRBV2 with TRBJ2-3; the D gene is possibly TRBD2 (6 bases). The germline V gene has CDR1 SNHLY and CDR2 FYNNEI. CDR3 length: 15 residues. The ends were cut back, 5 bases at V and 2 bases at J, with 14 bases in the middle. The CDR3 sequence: CASSSSVSSTDTQYF. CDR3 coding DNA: TGTGCCAGCAGTTCTAGCGTGAGCTCCACAGATACGCAGTATTTT.

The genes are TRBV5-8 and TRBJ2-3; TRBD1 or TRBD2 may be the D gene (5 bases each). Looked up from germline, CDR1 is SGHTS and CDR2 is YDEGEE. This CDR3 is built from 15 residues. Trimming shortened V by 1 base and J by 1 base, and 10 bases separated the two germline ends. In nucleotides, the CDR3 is TGTGCCAGCAGCTTGAGGGGAGTGGGCACAGATACGCAGTATTTT. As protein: CASSLRGVGTDTQYF.

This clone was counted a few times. The CDR3 sequence is CASSVSGGEGGAFF. For the CDR3, the DNA is TGTGCCAGCAGCGTATCGGGGGGGGAGGGTGGGGCTTTCTTT. The chain employs TRBV12-3 or TRBV12-4 and TRBJ1-1; perhaps TRBD1 as D (5 bases). Trimming cost V 6 bases and J 11 bases, with 22 bases left between them. This CDR3 is 14 amino acids long.

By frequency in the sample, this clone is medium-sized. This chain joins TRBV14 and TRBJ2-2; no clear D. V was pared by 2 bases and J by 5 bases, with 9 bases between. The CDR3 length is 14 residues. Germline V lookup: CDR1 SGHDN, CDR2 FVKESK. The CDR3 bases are TGTGCCAGCAGCCAATGGGGAATTACCGGGGAGCTGTTTTTT. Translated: CASSQWGITGELFF.

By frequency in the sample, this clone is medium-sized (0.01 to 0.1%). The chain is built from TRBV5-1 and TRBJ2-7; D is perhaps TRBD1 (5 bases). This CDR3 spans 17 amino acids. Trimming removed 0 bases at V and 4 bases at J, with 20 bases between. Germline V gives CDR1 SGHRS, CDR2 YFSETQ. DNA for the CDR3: TGCGCCAGCAGCTTGGCCCCCGCAGGGTATCTTGGTTACGAGCAGTACTTC. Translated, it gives CASSLAPAGYLGYEQYF. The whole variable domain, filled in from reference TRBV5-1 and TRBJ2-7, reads KAGVTQTPRYLIKTRGQQVTLSCSPISGHRSVSWYQQTPGQGLQFLFEYFSETQRNKGNFPGRFSGRQFSNSRSEMNVSTLELGDSALYLCASSLAPAGYLGYEQYFGPGTRLTVT.

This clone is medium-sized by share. The chain's CDR3 is CSAAVSLGNEKLFF. DNA of the CDR3: TGCAGTGCTGCAGTTTCTTTGGGTAATGAAAAACTGTTTTTT. The chain links TRBV20-1 to TRBJ1-4, with unresolved D. Germline V gene lookup returns CDR1 DFQATT and CDR2 SNEGSKA (reference sequence). The CDR3 contains 14 residues. The V and J ends lost 5 bases and 4 bases respectively, with 14 bases between them.

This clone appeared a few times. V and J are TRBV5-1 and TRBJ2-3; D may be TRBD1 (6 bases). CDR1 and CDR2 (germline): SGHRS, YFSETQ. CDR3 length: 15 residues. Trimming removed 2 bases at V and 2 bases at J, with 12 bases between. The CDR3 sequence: CASSLEDRDTDTQYF. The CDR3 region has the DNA TGCGCCAGCAGCTTAGAGGACAGAGACACAGATACGCAGTATTTT.